Below, 2 T cell receptor beta chains from the same sample are listed, as sequenced in a study of T-cell memory formation after mild COVID-19. TCRdb reprocessed the 5' RACE reads via MiXCR and lists one record per CDR3 protein. The data contain approximately 450,000 distinct CDR3 sequences, roughly 18% of them singletons. Sequenced material: PBMCs or a T cell subset sorted from them (not recorded which). The receptors come from an adult woman who had mild COVID-19 (a few samples of this study predate the infection). Cell type and time point are not known.

This clonotype was recorded at least ten times. The chain uses TRBV6-5 and TRBJ1-1, with a tentative D call TRBD1 (5 bases). CDR3 size: 12 residues. The germline CDR1 and CDR2 sequences are MNHEY and SVGAGI. V gave up 6 bases and J gave up 11 bases, with 16 bases separating them. The CDR3 bases are TGTGCCAGCAGCCTCCGGGGGAGGGAGGCTTTCTTT. It specifies CASSLRGREAFF.

This clonotype occurred a few times. The chain recombines TRBV24-1 with TRBJ2-5; D gene uncertain. The germline V gene encodes CDR1 KGHDR and CDR2 SFDVKD. CDR3 size: 13 residues. The germline V and J ends were trimmed by 10 bases and 2 bases, with 13 bases remaining between them. The CDR3 is CATRAPGQETQYF. The CDR3 DNA follows: TGTGCCACAAGAGCCCCCGGGCAAGAGACCCAGTACTTC.